This record looks at one TCR beta chain sequence and its context. This entry is derived from a study of T cell responses to AZD1222 COVID-19 vaccine. Germline lookup yields CDR1 LGHNA and CDR2 YNFKEQ. The junction had 9 bases not matched to a gene; V was cut back by 3 bases and J by 5 bases. The CDR3 contains 15 residues. Sequencing used immunoSEQ multiplex PCR; TCRdb keeps in-frame clones, though not all of them. The table records around 63,000 clones, 65% to 90% of them present only once. The specimen comprised peripheral blood, sampled on day 0 of AZD1222 vaccination. This sequence originates from an adult in good health. The gene calls are TRBV4-2 and TRBJ1-1; 7 positions agree with TRBD1. CDR3 sequence (DNA): TGTGCCAGCAGCCACAGAACAGGGGAGAAGACTGAAGCTTTCTTT. It yields the protein CASSHRTGEKTEAFF.